The 18 T cell receptor beta chains presented below share a single source sample, sequenced in a study of molecular identifiers for immune sequencing clone quantification. TCRdb processed the PCR reads anew with MiXCR; each CDR3 protein has one entry. This table has about 100,000 distinct CDR3 sequences, over 30% appearing once. The sequenced sample was naive CD8+ T cells from blood, with Jurkat cell RNA spiked in. The sample's subset: FACS-sorted CD8+CD4-CCR7+CD45RA+ naive T cells. These receptors all stem from a human donor in good health. Some libraries in this study had Jurkat cell RNA spiked in.

This clonotype has just one count. CDR3 residues: CASSLRPQETQYF. DNA for the CDR3: TGTGCCAGCAGTTTGCGGCCTCAAGAGACCCAGTACTTC. The chain couples TRBV28 to TRBJ2-5; no clear D gene. CDR3 length equals 13 residues. Per germline, CDR1 MDHEN and CDR2 SYDVKM. V gave up 3 bases and J gave up 2 bases, with 7 bases separating them.

This clonotype has at least ten counts. The chain couples TRBV5-4 to TRBJ2-5; D is undetermined. This CDR3 comprises 14 residues. Trimming took off 4 bases at V and 1 base at J, with 11 bases between the two ends. The germline gives CDR1 SGHNT, CDR2 YYREEE (reference sequence). The CDR3 DNA reads TGTGCCAGCAGCCTAGAGGCCCCCCAAGAGACCCAGTACTTC. Amino acid sequence: CASSLEAPQETQYF.

This clonotype came up a few times. The genes are TRBV7-8 and TRBJ1-2, with 7 bases lining up with TRBD1. This CDR3 comprises 11 residues. Looked up from germline, CDR1 is SGHVS and CDR2 is FQNEAQ. Trimming at V came to 5 bases and at J to 8 bases, leaving 2 bases not matched to a gene. The CDR3 sequence: CASSTGQGYTF. CDR3 coding DNA: TGTGCCAGCAGCACGGGACAGGGCTACACCTTC.

The sample holds a few counts of this clonotype. The gene calls are TRBV29-1 and TRBJ2-3; D may correspond to TRBD1 or TRBD2 (5 bases each). From germline, CDR1 is SQVTM and CDR2 ANQGSEA. V gave up 3 bases and J gave up 0 bases, with 22 bases separating them. The CDR3 is 18 amino acids. For the CDR3, the DNA is TGCAGCGTTGATTTCGGGGCAGGGAGAGCCCCTAGCACAGATACGCAGTATTTT. It translates to CSVDFGAGRAPSTDTQYF.

This clonotype was seen at least ten times. V and J are TRBV7-9 and TRBJ2-5, with a tentative D call TRBD2 (6 bases). The germline V and J ends were trimmed by 0 bases and 5 bases, with 13 bases remaining between them. Looked up from germline, CDR1 is SEHNR and CDR2 is FQNEAQ (reference sequence). The CDR3 is 15 residues long. The CDR3 nucleotides read TGTGCCAGCAGCTTAGCGGAGACTAGTCTCGAGACCCAGTACTTC. This codes for CASSLAETSLETQYF.

In the case of this clonotype: This may be a read error, as it is one base from a much larger clone. As the CDR3 is not closed by the conserved phenylalanine or tryptophan, this likely results from a read error. V is TRBV4-1 and J is TRBJ1-1; unclear D gene. Germline CDR1 and CDR2: MGHRA and YSYEKL. The germline V and J ends were trimmed by 4 bases and 4 bases, with 13 bases remaining between them. The CDR3 runs 14 residues. The CDR3 DNA is TGCGCCAGCAGCCTGCTGACAATTACCACTGAAGCTTTCTTA. Amino acid sequence: CASSLLTITTEAFL.

The V gene is TRBV5-1, the J gene TRBJ2-5; 7 bases are shared with TRBD1. The trim removed 2 bases at V and 1 base at J, leaving 14 bases unmatched. CDR3 length: 18 residues. Germline CDR1 is SGHRS and CDR2 is YFSETQ. CDR3 in DNA: TGCGCCAGCAGCTTTATCTGTTATCGTCAGGGGGTCCAAGAGACCCAGTACTTC. It translates to CASSFICYRQGVQETQYF.

V usage is TRBV10-3 and J usage is TRBJ1-5; 9 bases fit TRBD1. This CDR3 has 15 amino acids. Germline-derived CDR1 and CDR2 are ENHRY and SYGVKD. With 5 bases clipped from V and 7 bases from J, the junction kept 9 bases outside the gene matches. The CDR3 coding sequence is TGTGCCATCAGTAACCGGGACAGGGAGACCCAGCCCCAGCATTTT. It codes for CAISNRDRETQPQHF.

This clonotype was seen many times. V gene TRBV7-9 combines with J gene TRBJ2-5; tentatively, D is TRBD2 (6 bases). From germline, CDR1 is SEHNR and CDR2 FQNEAQ (reference sequence). V lost 5 bases and J lost 1, with 14 bases in between. The CDR3 covers 15 residues. The CDR3 DNA reads as TGTGCCAGCAGCCCGCCCGCGGGAATCCAAGAGACCCAGTACTTC. Its protein product is CASSPPAGIQETQYF.

This clonotype showed up many times. The chain links TRBV6-2 or TRBV6-3 to TRBJ2-7, with D hard to call. Germline values: CDR1 MNHEY, CDR2 SVGEGT. The CDR3 runs 12 residues. The V end was cut by 6 bases, the J end by 3 bases, with 9 bases between. The CDR3 here is CASRQWVYEQYF. In DNA form, the CDR3 reads TGTGCCAGCAGACAGTGGGTCTACGAGCAGTACTTC.

This chain uses TRBV18 with TRBJ1-1; the D gene is possibly TRBD1 (5 bases). The CDR3 runs to 15 residues. Germline CDR1 reads KGHSH; CDR2 reads LQKENI. Trimming pared 4 bases from V and 0 bases from J, leaving 12 bases between. In nucleotides, the CDR3 is TGTGCCAGCTCACTAGGACACCCCCTGAACACTGAAGCTTTCTTT. Translating gives CASSLGHPLNTEAFF.

The CDR3 DNA is TGTGCCAGCAGCTTAGTTTCGACAGGGAATTACGAGCAGTACTTC. This translates into CASSLVSTGNYEQYF. The chain is built from TRBV11-2 and TRBJ2-7, with 7 bases matching TRBD1. Germline values: CDR1 SGHAT, CDR2 FQNNGV. The J segment lost 4 bases and the V segment lost 1 base, leaving 7 bases of the junction unmatched. The CDR3 is made up of 15 amino acids.

The chain has TRBV6-4 and TRBJ2-7, with 10 bases that match TRBD2. The CDR3 has 14 amino acids. CDR1 is MRHNA and CDR2 is SNTAGT in the germline V gene. The junction had 5 bases not matched to a gene; V was cut back by 7 bases and J by 2 bases. Here the CDR3 reads CASKRSGRAYEQYF. The DNA of the CDR3 is TGTGCCAGCAAGCGAAGCGGGAGGGCCTACGAGCAGTACTTC.

This rearrangement joins TRBV7-2 to TRBJ2-1; 13 bases match TRBD2. The germline V gene has CDR1 SGHTA and CDR2 FQGNSA. V was pared by 3 bases and J by 7 bases, with 9 bases of the junction left unmatched. The CDR3 has 17 amino acids. CDR3 DNA: TGTGCCAGCAGCTTTCTGCCGGGACTAGCGGGAAAGAATGAGCAGTTCTTC. It yields the protein CASSFLPGLAGKNEQFF.

This clonotype has just one count. A much larger clone differs by one base, so this may be a read error. V and J are TRBV28 and TRBJ2-7; D unclear. Germline values: CDR1 MDHEN, CDR2 SYDVKM. The CDR3 runs 11 residues. The CDR3 protein is CASSPGRGEAF. CDR3 nucleotide sequence: TGTGCCAGCAGCCCGGGCCGCGGAGAAGCGTTC.

The table lists this clonotype with a few counts. This chain uses TRBV6-5 with TRBJ2-4; 11 bases line up with TRBD2. The CDR3 spans 14 residues. V lost 4 bases to trimming and J lost 7 bases; unmatched junction nucleotides: 3. CDR1 is MNHEY, CDR2 SVGAGI, per germline. CDR3 region: CASSLAGGRNIQYF. CDR3 DNA: TGTGCCAGCAGTTTAGCGGGAGGGAGGAACATTCAGTACTTC.

The rearrangement joins TRBV9 to TRBJ2-1; D gene ambiguous. Trimming left V 0 bases short and J 0 bases short, with 10 bases between. CDR3 length: 16 residues. Germline V gene sequence: CDR1 SGDLS, CDR2 YYNGEE. The CDR3 here is CASSVGHLSSYNEQFF. The CDR3 bases are TGTGCCAGCAGCGTAGGTCACTTGAGCTCCTACAATGAGCAGTTCTTC.

This chain joins TRBV27 and TRBJ2-5; 9 nucleotides align to TRBD1. V shed 8 bases and J 8 bases; nucleotides not matched to a gene: 9. The CDR3 is made up of 13 amino acids. Germline CDR1 reads MNHEY; CDR2 reads SMNVEV (reference sequence). The CDR3 loop reads CASGINTGGTQYF. CDR3 in DNA: TGTGCCAGCGGTATTAATACAGGGGGCACCCAGTACTTC.